Presented here are 28 T cell receptor beta chains from one specimen sequenced in a study of regulatory T cells in long-lasting Graves disease. Investigators prepared the TCR beta libraries by applying iRepertoire HTBI primers and Arm-PCR of CDR3 regions. Via MiXCR, TCRdb re-called the multiplex PCR reads, giving one row per CDR3 protein. Among about 430,000 distinct CDR3 sequences listed, 15% were seen once. Time point here: newly diagnosed GD, antithyroid drugs for less than 3 months. The TCR library was made from RNA that had been extracted from PBMCs in TRIzol. This same sample was also taken into another study, of T cells in Graves' hyperthyroidism and ophthalmopathy.

Sample: peripheral blood mononuclear cells (PBMCs), taken at new diagnosis, from a patient treated with antithyroid drugs. These receptors all come from a woman aged 40 to 50 with Graves disease.

This clonotype came up a few times. The V gene is TRBV9, the J gene TRBJ2-6; tentatively, D is TRBD1 (5 bases). Germline lookup yields CDR1 SGDLS and CDR2 YYNGEE. This CDR3 contains 16 residues. V was cut by 4 bases and J by 0 bases, with 11 bases left in between. CDR3 region: CASSPRQHSGANVLTF. CDR3 DNA sequence: TGTGCCAGCAGCCCCCGACAGCACTCTGGGGCCAACGTCCTGACTTTC.

A remark on this clonotype: The junction shows a germline mismatch at one end, possibly a read error. The chain couples TRBV27 to TRBJ2-7; 9 nucleotides line up with TRBD1. CDR3 length: 15 residues. Germline values: CDR1 MNHEY, CDR2 SMNVEV (reference sequence). CDR3 loop: CASSRLGTGLYGQYF. In DNA form, the CDR3 reads TGTGCCAGCAGTCGTCTCGGGACAGGGTTGTACGGGCAGTACTTC.

There are many counts of this clonotype. This chain uses TRBV28 with TRBJ2-1, with TRBD2 matching over 11 bases. Trimming removed 3 bases from V and 2 bases from J; junction bases left unmatched: 9. The CDR3 is 18 residues long. CDR1 is MDHEN, CDR2 SYDVKM, per germline. CDR3 loop: CASSLSSGRAGTYNEQFF. The CDR3 nucleotides read TGTGCCAGCAGTTTGAGTAGCGGGAGGGCCGGGACCTACAATGAGCAGTTCTTC.

This clonotype was found many times. This chain links TRBV2 with TRBJ2-7; no reliable D call. Germline CDR1 and CDR2: SNHLY and FYNNEI. V dropped 7 bases and J dropped 4 bases, with 11 bases sitting between them. The CDR3 sequence is 12 residues long. The CDR3 nucleotides are TGTGCCAGCAATAGTATGAGGTACGAGCAGTACTTC. This sequence encodes CASNSMRYEQYF.

This clonotype was recorded at least ten times. This chain joins TRBV6-1 and TRBJ1-6, with D tentatively TRBD1 (5 bases). V shed 2 bases and J shed 0 bases, with 11 bases lying between them. Germline values: CDR1 MNHNS, CDR2 SASEGT. CDR3 length: 17 amino acids. CDR3 sequence reads: CASSERRASSYNSPLHF. Written as DNA, the CDR3 is TGTGCCAGCAGTGAACGCAGGGCAAGCTCCTATAATTCACCCCTCCACTTT.

The CDR3, as DNA: TGTGCCATCAGTGAGTCGCTAGGGGGCCGTAGCTCCTACAATGAGCAGTTCTTC. This encodes CAISESLGGRSSYNEQFF. The chain recombines TRBV10-3 with TRBJ2-1; TRBD1 agrees at 7 bases. Per germline, CDR1 ENHRY and CDR2 SYGVKD. Trimming cost V 0 bases and J 0 bases; bases outside gene matches: 8. The CDR3 is made up of 18 amino acids.

This clonotype was observed at least ten times. The chain is built from TRBV20-1 and TRBJ1-6, with no clear D. This CDR3 comprises 14 residues. The V and J ends lost 5 bases and 7 bases respectively, with 15 bases between them. Germline lookup yields CDR1 DFQATT and CDR2 SNEGSKA (reference sequence). In DNA, the CDR3 is TGCAGTGCTTGGGCCCTCGGCGGAAATTCACCCCTCCACTTT. It encodes CSAWALGGNSPLHF.

This clonotype was counted at least ten times. This rearrangement joins TRBV11-2 to TRBJ2-7; tentative D call: TRBD1 (6 bases). Germline V gene data show CDR1 as SGHAT and CDR2 as FQNNGV. The ends were cut back, 4 bases at V and 6 bases at J, with 16 bases in the middle. The CDR3 extends over 14 amino acids. CDR3 bases: TGTGCCAGCAGCTCGTACAGGGAGAGAGGCGAGCAGTACTTC. The encoded protein is CASSSYRERGEQYF.

This clonotype came up many times. V and J are TRBV27 and TRBJ1-2; possibly TRBD1 for D (6 bases). Germline V lookup: CDR1 MNHEY, CDR2 SMNVEV (reference sequence). CDR3 size: 15 residues. V gave up 0 bases and J gave up 5 bases, with 13 bases separating them. CDR3 residues: CASSLSLGAQYGYTF. CDR3 nucleotide sequence: TGTGCCAGCAGTTTATCTCTGGGGGCGCAATATGGCTACACCTTC.

The table lists this clonotype with many counts. This chain connects TRBV30 to TRBJ2-1, with 7 bases matching TRBD2. CDR1 is GTSNPN, CDR2 SVGIG, per germline (reference sequence). Unmatched junction bases numbered 5, after V lost 5 bases and J lost 4 bases. The CDR3 contains 13 residues. CDR3 bases: TGTGCCTGGGCGCCAGCGGGGTACAATGAGCAGTTCTTC. Translating it yields CAWAPAGYNEQFF.

This clonotype was seen a few times. V is TRBV5-1 and J is TRBJ2-1; D uncertain. V was clipped by 1 base and J by 8 bases, with 7 bases between them. The length of the CDR3 is 12 residues. Per the germline V gene, CDR1 is SGHRS and CDR2 is YFSETQ. The CDR3 is CASSLCRDEQFF. The CDR3 region has the DNA TGCGCCAGCAGCTTGTGCAGAGATGAGCAGTTCTTC.

This clonotype came up a few times. V usage is TRBV11-1 and J usage is TRBJ2-1; 10 nucleotides agree with TRBD2. V trimming: 1 base; J trimming: 6 bases; junction bases outside the gene matches: 6. Germline V CDR1 and CDR2: SGHAT, FQDESV (reference sequence). The CDR3 extends over 16 amino acids. The DNA of the CDR3 is TGTGCCAGCAGCTTAGACCTAGCGGGAGTCCCCAATGAGCAGTTCTTC. Its protein product is CASSLDLAGVPNEQFF.

The chain combines TRBV20-1 with TRBJ2-7; D gene unclear. The CDR3 length is 12 residues. The germline V gene encodes CDR1 DFQATT and CDR2 SNEGSKA (reference sequence). Trimming cost V 4 bases and J 0 bases, with 7 bases left between them. The CDR3 loop reads CSATVPSYEQYF. Written as DNA, the CDR3 is TGCAGTGCTACCGTCCCCTCCTACGAGCAGTACTTC.

The chain uses TRBV29-1 and TRBJ2-3; D remains ambiguous. CDR3 length equals 12 residues. V was pared by 3 bases and J by 1 base, with 5 bases between. CDR1 is SQVTM, CDR2 ANQGSEA, per germline. In DNA, the CDR3 is TGCAGCGTTGAGTCGGGCACAGATACGCAGTATTTT. Translating it yields CSVESGTDTQYF.

The V gene is TRBV20-1, the J gene TRBJ2-3; the match to TRBD2 covers 10 bases. This CDR3 spans 15 amino acids. V was clipped by 5 bases and J by 7 bases; unmatched bases: 12. Germline assignment: CDR1 DFQATT and CDR2 SNEGSKA (reference sequence). In nucleotides, the CDR3 is TGCAGTGCTCGGACCGGACTAGCGGAAGTAAATACGCAGTATTTT. Protein sequence: CSARTGLAEVNTQYF.

V is TRBV20-1 and J is TRBJ1-4, with TRBD1 matching 9 bases. Trimming cost V 1 base and J 1 base; bases outside gene matches: 4. Germline CDR1 DFQATT, CDR2 SNEGSKA (reference sequence). The CDR3 totals 16 residues. The CDR3 sequence: CSARGGQGLTNEKLFF. DNA of the CDR3: TGCAGTGCTAGAGGGGGACAGGGTCTAACTAATGAAAAACTGTTTTTT.

This chain connects TRBV10-1 to TRBJ2-5; weak D call: TRBD2 (6 bases). This CDR3 has 13 amino acids. Germline V lookup: CDR1 WNHNN, CDR2 SYGVQD (reference sequence). Trimming shortened V by 5 bases and J by 9 bases, and 16 bases separated the two germline ends. CDR3 sequence reads: CASSRDPWGAQYF. As DNA, the CDR3 is TGCGCCAGCAGTAGGGACCCGTGGGGGGCCCAGTACTTC.

This clonotype was observed once. A read error may account for a junction end that differs from germline. J is TRBJ2-3 and V is TRBV5-1; the D is unclear. This CDR3 is built from 15 residues. CDR1 SGHRS and CDR2 YFSETQ come from the germline V gene. The CDR3 nucleotides read TGCGCCAGCAGCTCCGCCGGCCATCGCACAGAGACGCAGTATTTT. This encodes CASSSAGHRTETQYF.

This clonotype has ten or more counts. The chain employs TRBV12-3 or TRBV12-4 and TRBJ1-5; D perhaps matches TRBD1 (6 bases). V was shortened by 4 bases and J by 6 bases, with 22 bases between the two germline ends. The CDR3 consists of 17 residues. The CDR3 region has the DNA TGTGCCAGCAGTTCTCGGGGGGGGGGGCGAGGAGGTCAGCCCCAGCATTTT. It codes for CASSSRGGGRGGQPQHF.

Ten or more counts support this clonotype. This chain joins TRBV2 and TRBJ2-1; 7 positions agree with TRBD1. With 8 bases clipped from V and 2 bases from J, the junction kept 9 bases outside the gene matches. The CDR3 runs 15 residues. Germline V CDR1 and CDR2: SNHLY, FYNNEI. The chain's CDR3 is CASRTYRGPYNEQFF. CDR3 nucleotide sequence: TGTGCCAGCCGAACCTACAGGGGACCCTACAATGAGCAGTTCTTC.

This clonotype was observed at least ten times. The chain is built from TRBV16 and TRBJ1-5; D is unresolved. Germline V gene data show CDR1 as KGHSY and CDR2 as FQNENV. This CDR3 is 16 amino acids long. The V end lost 4 bases, the J end lost 2 bases, and 15 bases lay between the germline ends. CDR3 sequence: CASSRLEGRGNQPQHF. CDR3 in DNA: TGTGCCAGCAGCCGGCTGGAGGGTCGGGGCAATCAGCCCCAGCATTTT.

This clonotype was picked up a small number of times. The CDR3 DNA sequence: TGTGCCAGCAGCTTGTTCAGCGGGAGGGGATCCTACGAGCAGTACTTC. Protein: CASSLFSGRGSYEQYF. The chain employs TRBV5-4 and TRBJ2-7, with TRBD2 matching 10 bases. The CDR3 is made up of 16 amino acids. Germline assignment: CDR1 SGHNT and CDR2 YYREEE (reference sequence). V lost 1 base, J lost 1 base, and 5 bases stayed unmatched.

This clonotype was counted ten times or more. The V and J genes are TRBV27 and TRBJ1-2; 10 bases agree with TRBD1. The CDR3 is 15 amino acids. The V gene end was trimmed by 6 bases and the J gene end by 6 bases; junction bases not matched to a gene: 10. Germline loops: CDR1 MNHEY, CDR2 SMNVEV (reference sequence). The DNA for the CDR3 is TGTGCCAGCAGCCGACCGGGACAGGGGTTCAATGGCTACACCTTC. Its protein product is CASSRPGQGFNGYTF.

This chain joins TRBV28 and TRBJ1-4; perhaps TRBD1 as D (5 bases). Between the trimmed V and J ends, which lost 6 bases and 7 bases, there was a span of 12 bases. This CDR3 comprises 13 residues. Germline V gene sequence: CDR1 MDHEN, CDR2 SYDVKM. CDR3 DNA sequence: TGTGCCAGCAGCGCCCCCGGGGCTGAAAAACTGTTTTTT. Encoded protein: CASSAPGAEKLFF.

This clonotype was counted at least ten times. The V call is TRBV20-1, the J call TRBJ2-7; D is possibly TRBD2 (6 bases). Deletions cut 0 bases from V and 1 base from J, with 16 bases between. Germline CDR1 DFQATT, CDR2 SNEGSKA (reference sequence). This CDR3 has 16 amino acids. CDR3 region: CSARDFGGGESYEQYF. In DNA form, the CDR3 reads TGCAGTGCTAGAGACTTTGGTGGCGGGGAGTCCTACGAGCAGTACTTC.

In this sample, this clonotype turned up many times. CDR3 residues: CASSQTLGDSPLHF. DNA of the CDR3: TGTGCCAGCAGCCAGACCTTGGGGGATTCACCCCTCCACTTT. This chain links TRBV2 with TRBJ1-6; maybe TRBD1 (5 bases). The CDR3 length is 14 residues. Trimming left V 6 bases short and J 8 bases short, with 14 bases between. The germline gives CDR1 SNHLY, CDR2 FYNNEI.

At least ten counts were recorded for this clonotype. This sequence joins TRBV20-1 and TRBJ2-7; TRBD1 aligns across 7 bases. V shed 0 bases, J shed 0 bases, and the junction held 2 bases outside the gene matches. CDR3 length equals 14 residues. Germline V gene lookup returns CDR1 DFQATT and CDR2 SNEGSKA (reference sequence). The CDR3 here is CSARDRDSSYEQYF. The CDR3 nucleotides read TGCAGTGCTAGAGATCGGGACAGCTCCTACGAGCAGTACTTC.

The chain couples TRBV11-3 to TRBJ1-2, with 9 bases that match TRBD1. CDR3 size: 17 residues. The trim removed 6 bases at V and 5 bases at J, leaving 16 bases unmatched. The germline V gene has CDR1 SGHNT and CDR2 YENEEA. CDR3 residues: CASSPVGAGTGLYGYTF. CDR3 sequence (DNA): TGTGCCAGCAGTCCTGTTGGGGCCGGGACAGGGCTATATGGCTACACCTTC.